The 25 T cell receptor beta chains presented below share a single source sample, sequenced in a study of blood T cell repertoires in COVID-19. Produced via immunoSEQ multiplex PCR; TCRdb's table is partial and in-frame only. The data hold around 300,000 clones, with approximately 89% observed a single time. Material for sequencing was PBMCs or T cells enriched from blood (not recorded which). These receptors were taken from a woman aged 55-75 years who had recovered from COVID-19.

The chain recombines TRBV4-2 with TRBJ2-3; a weak D match, TRBD2 (7 bases). V was cut by 0 bases and J by 6 bases, with 25 bases left in between. This CDR3 region has 19 residues. The germline V gene has CDR1 LGHNA and CDR2 YNFKEQ. This CDR3 is CASSQERLGGPFVWDTQYF. Here the CDR3 DNA reads TGTGCCAGCAGCCAAGAACGTCTCGGGGGGCCATTTGTGTGGGATACGCAGTATTTT.

The V call is TRBV7-9, the J call TRBJ1-4; the D gene is possibly TRBD1 (5 bases). Germline CDR1 is SEHNR and CDR2 is FQNEAQ (reference sequence). This CDR3 comprises 14 residues. With 5 bases removed from V and 0 bases from J, the gap between germline ends came to 7 bases. CDR3 nucleotide sequence: TGTGCCAGCAGCGCCAGGGCAACTAATGAAAAACTGTTTTTT. As protein: CASSARATNEKLFF.

This clone was detected only once. V gene TRBV7-3 combines with J gene TRBJ2-1; a weak D match, TRBD2 (5 bases). Trimming pared 5 bases from V and 9 bases from J, leaving 20 bases between. Germline-derived CDR1 and CDR2 are SGHTA and FQGTGA. This CDR3 is 15 amino acids long. CDR3 sequence reads: CASSPQTTVRGEQFF. The CDR3 coding sequence is TGTGCCAGCAGCCCCCAGACCACTGTCCGGGGTGAGCAGTTCTTC.

This clone was counted between two and nine times. The CDR3: CASSPDGLAGDGEQYF. The CDR3 DNA reads TGTGCCAGCAGCCCCGACGGGTTAGCGGGAGACGGCGAGCAGTACTTC. V is TRBV9 and J is TRBJ2-7; TRBD2 matches at 9 bases. Losses at the gene ends were 4 bases for V and 6 bases for J; bases not matched to a gene: 14. This CDR3 has 16 residues. CDR1 is SGDLS, CDR2 YYNGEE, per germline.

The CDR3 is CASSLAGGDSPLHF. The CDR3 coding sequence is TGTGCCAGCAGCTTAGCAGGGGGTGATTCACCCCTCCACTTT. This rearrangement joins TRBV7-8 to TRBJ1-6; D might be TRBD1 (6 bases). The CDR3 extends over 14 amino acids. The ends were cut back, 0 bases at V and 8 bases at J, with 8 bases in the middle. Germline V CDR1 and CDR2: SGHVS, FQNEAQ.

The chain is built from TRBV28 and TRBJ1-1; D possibly corresponds to TRBD1 (5 bases). V lost 6 bases, J lost 0 bases, and 8 bases lay in between. This CDR3 contains 13 residues. Germline CDR1 and CDR2: MDHEN and SYDVKM. Here the CDR3 DNA reads TGTGCCAGCAGCGACAGAATGAACACTGAAGCTTTCTTT. It translates to CASSDRMNTEAFF.

The genes are TRBV11-3 and TRBJ2-2, with D possibly being TRBD2 (5 bases). Per the germline V gene, CDR1 is SGHNT and CDR2 is YENEEA. The germline V and J ends were trimmed by 6 bases and 8 bases, with 10 bases remaining between them. The CDR3 has 12 residues. The CDR3 here is CASRPPGGELFF. The CDR3 nucleotides read TGTGCCAGCAGACCCCCGGGAGGGGAGCTGTTTTTT. Together with reference TRBV11-3 and TRBJ2-2, the CDR3 gives the full variable domain: EAGVVQSPRYKIIEKKQPVAFWCNPISGHNTLYWYLQNLGQGPELLIRYENEEAVDDSQLPKDRFSAERLKGVDSTLKIQPAELGDSAVYLCASRPPGGELFFGEGSRLTVL.

V and J are TRBV28 and TRBJ2-7; 10 nucleotides line up with TRBD2. From germline, CDR1 is MDHEN and CDR2 SYDVKM. Trimming took 7 bases from V and 5 from J; bases not matched to a gene: 8. This CDR3 has 14 amino acids. This CDR3 is CASISGGAIHEQYF. CDR3 in DNA: TGTGCCAGCATCAGCGGGGGGGCCATCCACGAGCAGTACTTC. Using reference TRBV28 and TRBJ2-7 for the parts outside the CDR3, the full variable domain is DVKVTQSSRYLVKRTGEKVFLECVQDMDHENMFWYRQDPGLGLRLIYFSYDVKMKEKGDIPEGYSVSREKKERFSLILESASTNQTSMYLCASISGGAIHEQYFGPGTRLTVT.

This chain connects TRBV4-1 to TRBJ2-3, with 7 nucleotides matching TRBD1. The CDR3 is 14 residues long. Germline V lookup: CDR1 MGHRA, CDR2 YSYEKL. Trimming cost V 4 bases and J 3 bases; bases outside gene matches: 4. The CDR3: CASSPTTGTDTQYF. The DNA for the CDR3 is TGCGCCAGCAGCCCTACGACAGGGACAGATACGCAGTATTTT.

This clone showed up just once. The chain is built from TRBV5-7 and TRBJ2-7, with 7 positions matching TRBD1. TRBV5-7 is designated an ORF whose function remains uncertain. This CDR3 has 15 residues. V shed 4 bases, J shed 4 bases, and the junction held 11 bases outside the gene matches. CDR3 in amino acids: CASSPGQLPGYEQYF. CDR3 in DNA: TGTGCCAGCAGCCCGGGACAGCTACCTGGGTACGAGCAGTACTTC.

This clone appeared a single time. The chain combines TRBV7-2 with TRBJ2-5; TRBD2 matches at 15 bases. The ends lost 5 bases at V and 4 bases at J; junction bases unmatched: 8. Germline CDR1 reads SGHTA; CDR2 reads FQGNSA. The CDR3 loop spans 17 amino acids. The CDR3 DNA sequence: TGTGCCAGCAGCACGGGACTAGCGGGAGGTGTGGGAGAGACCCAGTACTTC. Protein sequence: CASSTGLAGGVGETQYF.

This clone appeared once. The genes are TRBV7-9 and TRBJ2-7; D ambiguous. Germline CDR1 reads SEHNR; CDR2 reads FQNEAQ (reference sequence). The V end lost 4 bases, the J end lost 1 base, and 20 bases lay between the germline ends. This CDR3 contains 17 residues. The CDR3 DNA sequence: TGTGCCAGCAGCTACCAACCCACGGGTTACGGGTCCTACGAGCAGTACTTC. This translates into CASSYQPTGYGSYEQYF.

The chain uses TRBV20-1 and TRBJ2-3; D is undetermined. This CDR3 has 10 amino acids. From germline, CDR1 is DFQATT and CDR2 SNEGSKA (reference sequence). The germline V and J ends were trimmed by 4 bases and 3 bases, with 2 bases remaining between them. The CDR3 sequence is CSATTDTQYF. In DNA form, the CDR3 reads TGCAGTGCTACAACAGATACGCAGTATTTT.

The CDR3 region has the DNA TGTGCCAGCAGTTCCACCCAGCGGGGGGCGGATGAGCAGTTCTTC. Encoded protein: CASSSTQRGADEQFF. The chain couples TRBV28 to TRBJ2-1; TRBD2 matches at 9 bases. The germline gives CDR1 MDHEN, CDR2 SYDVKM. The CDR3 is 15 amino acids. The V gene end was trimmed by 4 bases and the J gene end by 8 bases; junction bases not matched to a gene: 9.

The V call is TRBV5-1, the J call TRBJ2-7, with 7 positions matching TRBD1. The V gene end was trimmed by 4 bases and the J gene end by 7 bases; junction bases not matched to a gene: 11. The germline CDR1 and CDR2 sequences are SGHRS and YFSETQ. The CDR3 totals 14 residues. The CDR3 spells CASSPGDSLREQYF. The CDR3 nucleotides are TGCGCCAGCAGCCCTGGGGACAGCCTGAGGGAGCAGTACTTC.

The chain carries TRBV5-1 and TRBJ2-3; 8 nucleotides align to TRBD2. Germline CDR1 is SGHRS and CDR2 is YFSETQ. The CDR3 is made up of 16 amino acids. Trimming removed 4 bases from V and 3 bases from J; junction bases left unmatched: 10. The CDR3 protein is CASSINSGEGTDTQYF. In DNA form, the CDR3 reads TGCGCCAGCAGCATAAATAGCGGGGAAGGGACAGATACGCAGTATTTT.

The CDR3 sequence: CASSTNRDRGRADTQYF. The CDR3 nucleotides read TGTGCCAGCTCGACGAACCGGGACAGGGGGCGTGCAGATACGCAGTATTTT. The chain recombines TRBV18 with TRBJ2-3; 12 nucleotides agree with TRBD1. The length of the CDR3 is 17 residues. The V gene end was trimmed by 6 bases and the J gene end by 4 bases; junction bases not matched to a gene: 11. Germline V gives CDR1 KGHSH, CDR2 LQKENI.

The chain joins TRBV15 to TRBJ1-2; a weak D match, TRBD1 (6 bases). Germline values: CDR1 LNHNV, CDR2 YYDKDF (reference sequence). The CDR3 loop spans 15 amino acids. Between the trimmed V and J ends, which lost 4 bases and 4 bases, there was a span of 16 bases. The CDR3 DNA sequence: TGTGCCACCAGCATTCGACAAGGACAGAGCTATGGCTACACCTTC. Translating gives CATSIRQGQSYGYTF.

This clone was seen only once. The J gene is TRBJ1-1, the V gene TRBV5-4, with no clear D. V lost 2 bases and J lost 3, with 5 bases in between. This CDR3 spans 12 amino acids. Germline values: CDR1 SGHNT, CDR2 YYREEE (reference sequence). The chain's CDR3 is CASSFGDTEAFF. CDR3 in DNA: TGTGCCAGCAGCTTCGGAGACACTGAAGCTTTCTTT.

In this sample, this clone turned up once. The chain has TRBV30 and TRBJ2-1, with D maybe TRBD2 (5 bases). CDR3 length: 13 amino acids. V lost 4 bases and J 5 bases, leaving 12 bases between the germline ends. Germline V gene sequence: CDR1 GTSNPN, CDR2 SVGIG (reference sequence). The CDR3 region has the DNA TGTGCCTGGATAAGCGGATACAACAATGAGCAGTTCTTC. Protein: CAWISGYNNEQFF.

In its sample, this clone was seen once. The V gene is TRBV28, the J gene TRBJ1-6; D is possibly TRBD1 (6 bases). This CDR3 has 15 residues. V lost 5 bases, J lost 0 bases, and 8 bases lay in between. The V gene's germline CDR1 is MDHEN and CDR2 SYDVKM. This CDR3 is CASSPRGSYNSPLHF. CDR3 in DNA: TGTGCCAGCAGTCCCAGGGGCTCCTATAATTCACCCCTCCACTTT.

The chain links TRBV7-2 to TRBJ2-5; 14 positions agree with TRBD2. Germline lookup yields CDR1 SGHTA and CDR2 FQGNSA. The CDR3 is made up of 14 amino acids. J lost 9 bases, V lost 1 base, and 1 base had no gene match. This CDR3 is CASSLGLAGGPQYF. CDR3 DNA sequence: TGTGCCAGCAGCTTAGGACTAGCGGGGGGGCCCCAGTACTTC.

The V and J genes are TRBV19 and TRBJ2-1, with 11 bases fitting TRBD2. J was trimmed by 8 bases and V by 4 bases; bases with no gene match: 7. This CDR3 region has 15 residues. CDR1 and CDR2 from the germline V gene are LNHDA and SQIVND (reference sequence). In nucleotides, the CDR3 is TGTGCCAGTAGTAAGCTAGCGGGAGGTTCAGATGAGCAGTTCTTC. Its translation: CASSKLAGGSDEQFF. Combining the CDR3 with reference TRBV19 and TRBJ2-1 gives the whole variable domain DGGITQSPKYLFRKEGQNVTLSCEQNLNHDAMYWYRQDPGQGLRLIYYSQIVNDFQKGDIAEGYSVSREKKESFPLTVTSAQKNPTAFYLCASSKLAGGSDEQFFGPGTRLTVL.

The chain recombines TRBV30 with TRBJ2-2; D gene unclear. The germline V gene has CDR1 GTSNPN and CDR2 SVGIG (reference sequence). CDR3 length: 13 residues. Deletions cut 0 bases from V and 4 bases from J, with 6 bases between. Here the CDR3 DNA reads TGTGCCTGGAGTGTCTACGGCACCGGGGAGCTGTTTTTT. This sequence encodes CAWSVYGTGELFF.

This sequence joins TRBV5-1 and TRBJ2-7, with 7 bases lining up with TRBD2. The junction had 12 bases not matched to a gene; V was cut back by 3 bases and J by 6 bases. Germline V CDR1 and CDR2: SGHRS, YFSETQ. CDR3 length: 15 residues. For the CDR3, the DNA is TGCGCCAGCAGCTCAACCTCAGGGAGGGGTCTCGAGCAGTACTTC. This gives the protein CASSSTSGRGLEQYF.